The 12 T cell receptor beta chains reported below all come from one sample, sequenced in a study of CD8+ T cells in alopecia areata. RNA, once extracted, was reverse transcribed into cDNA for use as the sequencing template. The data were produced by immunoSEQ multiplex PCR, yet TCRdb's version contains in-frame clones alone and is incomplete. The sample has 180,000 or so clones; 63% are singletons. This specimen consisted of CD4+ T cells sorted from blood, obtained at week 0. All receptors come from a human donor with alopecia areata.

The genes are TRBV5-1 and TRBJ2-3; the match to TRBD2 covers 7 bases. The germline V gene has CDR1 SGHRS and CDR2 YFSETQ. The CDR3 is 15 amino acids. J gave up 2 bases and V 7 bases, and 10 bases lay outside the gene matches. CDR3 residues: CASGREVRDTDTQYF. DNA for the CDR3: TGCGCCAGCGGGAGGGAAGTACGTGACACAGATACGCAGTATTTT.

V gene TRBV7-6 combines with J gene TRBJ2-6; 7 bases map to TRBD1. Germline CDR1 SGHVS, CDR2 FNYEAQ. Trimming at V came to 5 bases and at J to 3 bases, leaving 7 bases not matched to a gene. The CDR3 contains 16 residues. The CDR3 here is CASSVGQAGGANVLTF. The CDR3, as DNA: TGTGCCAGCAGCGTAGGACAGGCTGGTGGGGCCAACGTCCTGACTTTC.

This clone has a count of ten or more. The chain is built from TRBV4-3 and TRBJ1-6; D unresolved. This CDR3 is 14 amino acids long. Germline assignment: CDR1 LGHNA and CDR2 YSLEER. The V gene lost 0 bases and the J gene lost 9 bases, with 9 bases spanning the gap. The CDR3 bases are TGCGCCAGCAGCCAAGATGGGAGAGGTTCACCCCTCCACTTT. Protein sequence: CASSQDGRGSPLHF.

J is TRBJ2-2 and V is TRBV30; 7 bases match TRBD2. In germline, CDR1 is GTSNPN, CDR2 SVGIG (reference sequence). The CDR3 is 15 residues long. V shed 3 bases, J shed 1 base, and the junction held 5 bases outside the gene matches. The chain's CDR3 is CAWSRGRVNTGELFF. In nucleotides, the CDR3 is TGTGCCTGGAGCCGGGGGAGGGTGAACACCGGGGAGCTGTTTTTT.

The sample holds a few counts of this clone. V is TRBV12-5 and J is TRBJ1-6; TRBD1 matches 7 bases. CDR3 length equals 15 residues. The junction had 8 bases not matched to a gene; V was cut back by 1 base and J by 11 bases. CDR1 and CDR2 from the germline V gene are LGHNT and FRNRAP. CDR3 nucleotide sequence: TGTGCTAGTGGTTTGGATACAGGGGCCGTTGCACCCCTCCACTTT. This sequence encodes CASGLDTGAVAPLHF.

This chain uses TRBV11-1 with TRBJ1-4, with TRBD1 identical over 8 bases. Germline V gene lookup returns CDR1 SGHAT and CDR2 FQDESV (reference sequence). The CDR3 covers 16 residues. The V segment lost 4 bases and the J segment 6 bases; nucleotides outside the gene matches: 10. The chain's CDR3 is CASSYGQGVGDEKLFF. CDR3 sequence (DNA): TGTGCCAGCAGCTACGGACAGGGTGTCGGAGATGAAAAACTGTTTTTT.

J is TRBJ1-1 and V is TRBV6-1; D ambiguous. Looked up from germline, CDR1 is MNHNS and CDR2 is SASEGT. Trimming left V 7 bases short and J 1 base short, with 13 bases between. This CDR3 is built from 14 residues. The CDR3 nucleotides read TGTGCCAGCACCGAGCTCCAGTGGAACACTGAAGCTTTCTTT. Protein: CASTELQWNTEAFF.

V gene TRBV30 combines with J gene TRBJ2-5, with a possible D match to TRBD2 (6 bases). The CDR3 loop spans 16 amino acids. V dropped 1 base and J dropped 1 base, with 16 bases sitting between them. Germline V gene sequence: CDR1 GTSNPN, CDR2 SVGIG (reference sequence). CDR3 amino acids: CAWSALGRGSQETQYF. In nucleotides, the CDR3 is TGTGCCTGGAGTGCCCTCGGGCGGGGCTCCCAAGAGACCCAGTACTTC.

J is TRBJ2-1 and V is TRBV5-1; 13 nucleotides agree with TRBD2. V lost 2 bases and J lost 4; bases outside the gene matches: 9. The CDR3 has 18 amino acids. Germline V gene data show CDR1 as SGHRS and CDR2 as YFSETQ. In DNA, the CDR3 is TGCGCCAGCAGCTTTGGACTAGCGGGGGCTCACCGGTACAATGAGCAGTTCTTC. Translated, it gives CASSFGLAGAHRYNEQFF.

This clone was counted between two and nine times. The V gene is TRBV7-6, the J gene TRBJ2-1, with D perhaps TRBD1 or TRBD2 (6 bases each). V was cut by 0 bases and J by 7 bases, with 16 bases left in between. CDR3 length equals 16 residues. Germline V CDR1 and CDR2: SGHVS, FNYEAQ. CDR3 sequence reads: CASSLANRAAGNEQFF. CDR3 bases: TGTGCCAGCAGCTTAGCGAACAGGGCCGCGGGGAATGAGCAGTTCTTC.

The CDR3 sequence: CATRAGGPYNEQFF. The CDR3 DNA is TGCGCCACCCGAGCGGGGGGGCCCTACAATGAGCAGTTCTTC. The chain links TRBV5-1 to TRBJ2-1; 10 nucleotides match TRBD2. J was trimmed by 2 bases and V by 9 bases; bases with no gene match: 5. The CDR3 sequence is 14 residues long. Germline V gene data show CDR1 as SGHRS and CDR2 as YFSETQ.

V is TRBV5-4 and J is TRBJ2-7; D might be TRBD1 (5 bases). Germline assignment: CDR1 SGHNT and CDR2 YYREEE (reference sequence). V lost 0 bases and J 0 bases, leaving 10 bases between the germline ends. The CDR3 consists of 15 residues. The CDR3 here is CASSLGQGSSYEQYF. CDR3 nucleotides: TGTGCCAGCAGCTTGGGGCAGGGAAGCTCCTACGAGCAGTACTTC. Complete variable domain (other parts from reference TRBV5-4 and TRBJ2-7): ETGVTQSPTHLIKTRGQQVTLRCSSQSGHNTVSWYQQALGQGPQFIFQYYREEENGRGNFPPRFSGLQFPNYSSELNVNALELDDSALYLCASSLGQGSSYEQYFGPGTRLTVT.